Here is one TCR beta chain with its context. The same CDR3 is also encoded by other DNA sequences in this sample. The data stem from a study of shared clonotypes between healthy human individuals. Adult donors, all healthy and HIV-negative, had no recent acute infections or vaccinations. Here immunoSEQ multiplex PCR was the method, and the copy in TCRdb shows in-frame clones only, minus some. The table has 2 million to 3 million clones, roughly 92% seen once. The CDR3 has 13 amino acids. V gave up 6 bases and J gave up 0 bases, with 8 bases separating them. The germline CDR1 and CDR2 sequences are SNHLY and FYNNEI.

The chain joins TRBV2 to TRBJ1-1; D is possibly TRBD1 (5 bases). The sequenced sample consisted of naive CD4+ T cells sorted from blood. Subset denoted: CD45RA+ positively selected. The TCR originated in a young man in good health. CDR3 sequence (DNA): TGTGCCAGCAGGACGACAGTGAACACTGAAGCTTTCTTT. This encodes CASRTTVNTEAFF. The full variable domain, with the rest looked up from reference TRBV2 and TRBJ1-1, is EPEVTQTPSHQVTQMGQEVILRCVPISNHLYFYWYRQILGQKVEFLVSFYNNEISEKSEIFDDQFSVERPDGSNFTLKIRSTKLEDSAMYFCASRTTVNTEAFFGQGTRLTVV.